The clone carrying this T cell receptor (beta chain) has a handful of counts. This record comes from a study of CD8 T cells in Susac syndrome. J gave up 4 bases and V 3 bases, and 10 bases lay outside the gene matches. The CDR3 is made up of 16 amino acids. The V gene's germline CDR1 is SGHRS and CDR2 YFSETQ. Isolation of CD8+ and CD4+ T cells was performed negatively, whereas enrichment of TEMRA cells was done by FACS. An amount of RNA that ranged from roughly 0.45 to 1 ug was reverse transcribed with random hexamers. TCRdb fed the immunoSEQ multiplex PCR reads into MiXCR, producing one record per CDR3 protein. The top ten clones hold approximately 0.082% of a sample with 150,000 to 200,000 distinct CDR3 sequences, about 91% of them seen once.

The receptor was isolated from a human donor in good health. Input material: CD4+ T cells from PBMCs. This sequence joins TRBV5-1 and TRBJ1-3, with 7 bases fitting TRBD1. The CDR3 DNA is TGCGCCAGCAGCTGGACCTCCGGGACAGCCGGAAACACCATATATTTT. Translation gives CASSWTSGTAGNTIYF.